Sequencing of this TCR beta chain was carried out in a study of T cell responses to AZD1222 COVID-19 vaccine. Comment on this clone: Its target is unknown.

Study-wide results and limits: In a largely white British group with more females than males, clonal diversity was possibly underestimated. Following two doses of AZD1222, Spike-specific TCR breadth and depth rose. Scientists sampled the repertoires only once the peak T cell response had passed.

The germline CDR1 and CDR2 sequences are SGHNT and YENEEA. The V gene lost 5 bases and the J gene lost 1 base, with 8 bases spanning the gap. The CDR3 has 13 amino acids. Data came from immunoSEQ multiplex PCR; TCRdb stores just in-frame clones and leaves some out. The sample carries 150,000 to 200,000 clones, roughly 90% recorded once. The receptor was derived from an adult who received the AZD1222 COVID-19 vaccine. V and J are TRBV11-3 and TRBJ1-1; D is undetermined. The sample here was peripheral blood, taken 28 days after the second AZD1222 dose. CDR3 DNA: TGTGCCAGCAGCCCGGAAGGGAACACTGAAGCTTTCTTT. Its translation is CASSPEGNTEAFF.